This T cell receptor beta chain was captured in a study of beta chain features in type 1 diabetes. Study results and limitations: Patients' naive, central memory and Treg TCRB repertoires seemed closer to one another than those of healthy donors. Among patients with Type 1 diabetes, TCRB CDR3s were moderately but significantly shorter in every one of the four CD4+ subsets. Fewer junction insertions and more nucleotide deletions appeared in type 1 diabetes patients. Equally in patients and controls, shorter templates might have been favored by PCR.

Sequencing targeted expressed TCRB transcripts, as all isolated RNA had been reverse transcribed. The assay was immunoSEQ multiplex PCR, and TCRdb's table has in-frame clones only and misses some. Altogether 160,000 or so clones are present, roughly 59% being singletons, with the ten largest covering roughly 0.092%. Germline CDR1 SGHTA, CDR2 FQGNSA. V lost 5 bases and J lost 6; bases outside the gene matches: 7. The CDR3 covers 14 residues. As for this clone: As yet, its antigen is unknown.

This TCR was recovered from a young man with type 1 diabetes. The specimen was naive CD4+ T cells from blood. The rearrangement joins TRBV7-2 to TRBJ1-5; 7 bases map to TRBD1. The CDR3 nucleotides read TGTGCCAGCAGCCTTCAGGGGGTAGGTCAGCCCCAGCATTTT. Amino acids: CASSLQGVGQPQHF.